This T cell receptor (beta chain) was recovered during a study of technical replicates of blood from a few donors. Sequenced by immunoSEQ multiplex PCR; TCRdb stores in-frame clones only, minus some. This sample carries tens of thousands of clones, roughly 92% of them seen once, and the ten largest clones take about 0.39%. Germline CDR1 is SSHAT and CDR2 is FNYEAQ (reference sequence). This CDR3 comprises 15 residues. In the case of this clone: One end of the junction does not line up with germline, which may come from a read error.

The TCR sequence derives from a human donor in good health. Sequencing was done on a sample of T cells isolated from PBMCs. The V and J genes are TRBV7-7 and TRBJ2-2, with a possible D match to TRBD2 (6 bases). CDR3 bases: TGTGCTAGCAGCCGCGGGACTCAAGGGGCCGGGGAGCTGTTTTTT. Translation: CASSRGTQGAGELFF.